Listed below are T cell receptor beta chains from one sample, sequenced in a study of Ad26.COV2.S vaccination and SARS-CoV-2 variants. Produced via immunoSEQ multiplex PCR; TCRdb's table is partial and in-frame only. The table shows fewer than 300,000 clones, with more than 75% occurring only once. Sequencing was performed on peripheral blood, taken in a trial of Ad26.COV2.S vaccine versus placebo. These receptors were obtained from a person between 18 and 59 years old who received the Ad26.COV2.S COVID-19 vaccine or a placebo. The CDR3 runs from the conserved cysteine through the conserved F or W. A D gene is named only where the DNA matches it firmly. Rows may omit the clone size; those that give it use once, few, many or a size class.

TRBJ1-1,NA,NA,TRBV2,CASTRRPEAFF,TGTGCCAGCACCAGACGACCCGAAGCTTTCTTT
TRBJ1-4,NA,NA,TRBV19,CASSSGPGATNEKLFF,TGTGCCAGTAGTAGCGGACCTGGGGCAACTAATGAAAAACTGTTTTTT
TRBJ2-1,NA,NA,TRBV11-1,CASSLSGVSYNEQFF,TGTGCCAGCAGCTTATCGGGAGTTTCCTACAATGAGCAGTTCTTC
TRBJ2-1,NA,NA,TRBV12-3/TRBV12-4,CASSRQGVDEQFF,TGTGCCAGCAGCCGACAAGGGGTGGATGAGCAGTTCTTC
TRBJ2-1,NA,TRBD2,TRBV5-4,CASSFGSGGLLYNEQFF,TGTGCCAGCAGCTTCGGCAGCGGGGGGTTACTTTACAATGAGCAGTTCTTC
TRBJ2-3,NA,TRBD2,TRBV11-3,CASSRPGTSGGGTDTQYF,TGTGCCAGCAGTCGTCCCGGGACTAGCGGCGGGGGCACAGATACGCAGTATTTT
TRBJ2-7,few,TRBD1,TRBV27,CASSLVRDRGQPHGREQYF,TGTGCCAGCAGTTTAGTGCGGGACAGGGGGCAGCCCCACGGCCGCGAGCAGTACTTC
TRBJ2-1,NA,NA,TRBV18,CASSSQGLELGEQFF,TGTGCCAGCTCAAGCCAGGGTCTTGAACTGGGTGAGCAGTTCTTC
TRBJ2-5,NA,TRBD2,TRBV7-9,CASSLTSGGPETQYF,TGTGCCAGCAGCCTGACTAGCGGGGGGCCCGAGACCCAGTACTTC
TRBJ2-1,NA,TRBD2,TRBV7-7,CASSSRRLAGYNEQFF,TGTGCCAGCAGCTCGCGCCGGCTAGCGGGGTACAATGAGCAGTTCTTC
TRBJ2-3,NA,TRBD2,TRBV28,CASSLPGGNTQYF,TGTGCCAGCAGTCTCCCCGGGGGGAATACGCAGTATTTT
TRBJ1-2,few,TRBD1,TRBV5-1,CASSLALQGDGYTF,TGCGCCAGCAGCTTGGCCCTGCAGGGGGATGGCTACACCTTC
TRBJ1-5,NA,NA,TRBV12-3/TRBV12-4,CASSSGGYQPQHF,TGTGCCAGCAGTTCCGGGGGCTATCAGCCCCAGCATTTT
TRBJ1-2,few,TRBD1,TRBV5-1,CASSSDRLLYTF,TGCGCCAGCAGCTCGGACAGGCTACTCTACACCTTC
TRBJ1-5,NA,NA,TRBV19,CASSQQVDSNQPQHF,TGTGCCAGTAGCCAACAAGTAGATAGCAATCAGCCCCAGCATTTT
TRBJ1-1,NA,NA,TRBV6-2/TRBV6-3,CASSYAQGKTEAFF,TGTGCCAGCAGTTACGCCCAGGGTAAAACTGAAGCTTTCTTT
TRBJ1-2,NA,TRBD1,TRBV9,CASTLRTGFDGYTF,TGTGCCAGCACCCTCAGGACAGGGTTCGATGGCTACACCTTC
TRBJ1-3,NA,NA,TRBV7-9,CATTFSGNTIYF,TGTGCCACCACATTCTCTGGAAACACCATATATTTT
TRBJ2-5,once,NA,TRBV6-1,CASSEAAGEVGTQYF,TGTGCCAGCAGTGAAGCGGCAGGGGAGGTGGGGACCCAGTACTTC
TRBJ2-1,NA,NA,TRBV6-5,CASRLTVGTYNEQFF,TGTGCCAGCAGGCTTACAGTGGGAACCTACAATGAGCAGTTCTTC
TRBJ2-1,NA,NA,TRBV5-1,CASSLSDRLYNEQFF,TGCGCCAGCAGCTTGAGCGACAGGCTCTACAATGAGCAGTTCTTC
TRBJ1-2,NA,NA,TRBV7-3,CASSPSPGVSGGVYTF,TGTGCCAGCAGCCCCTCTCCTGGGGTTTCTGGGGGAGTCTACACCTTC
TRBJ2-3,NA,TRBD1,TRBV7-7,CASSPGQGSTDTQYF,TGTGCTAGCAGCCCGGGACAGGGGAGTACGGATACGCAGTATTTT
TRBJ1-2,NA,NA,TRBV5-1,CASSLEGAGYGYTF,TGCGCCAGCAGCTTGGAAGGGGCGGGCTATGGCTACACCTTC
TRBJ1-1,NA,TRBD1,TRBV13,CASSHDRETEAFF,TGTGCCAGCAGTCATGACAGGGAGACTGAAGCTTTCTTT
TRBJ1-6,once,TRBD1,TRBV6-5,CASSFQQGYNSPLHF,TGTGCCAGCAGTTTCCAACAGGGGTATAATTCACCCCTCCACTTT
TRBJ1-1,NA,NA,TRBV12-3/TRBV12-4,CASLTLGGTEAFF,TGTGCCAGCCTCACGTTGGGGGGCACTGAAGCTTTCTTT
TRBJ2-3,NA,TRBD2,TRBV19,CASSMDSGSGFGDTQYF,TGTGCCAGTAGTATGGACAGCGGGAGTGGGTTTGGAGATACGCAGTATTTT
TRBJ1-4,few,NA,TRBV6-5,CASSTQGANEKLFF,TGTGCCAGCAGTACACAGGGCGCTAATGAAAAACTGTTTTTT
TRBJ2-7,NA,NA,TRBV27,CASSLRGWVYEQYF,TGTGCCAGTTCCCTCCGGGGCTGGGTCTACGAGCAGTACTTC
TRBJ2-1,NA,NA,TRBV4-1,CASSQDQLATYNEQFF,TGCGCCAGCAGCCAAGATCAGCTAGCCACTTACAATGAGCAGTTCTTC
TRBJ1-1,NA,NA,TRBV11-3,CASSLTLNTEAFF,TGTGCCAGCAGCTTAACCTTGAACACTGAAGCTTTCTTT
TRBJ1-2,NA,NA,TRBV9,CASSVADKPNYGYTF,TGTGCCAGCAGCGTGGCGGACAAACCGAACTATGGCTACACCTTC
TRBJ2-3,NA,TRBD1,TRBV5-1,CASSSTGDFTDTQYF,TGCGCCAGCAGCTCGACAGGGGACTTCACAGATACGCAGTATTTT
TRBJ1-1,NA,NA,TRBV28,CASSFLTGEAFF,TGTGCCAGCAGTTTTCTCACCGGTGAAGCTTTCTTT
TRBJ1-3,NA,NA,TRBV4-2,CASSGGDSRRDTIYF,TGTGCCAGCAGCGGAGGGGACTCCCGGAGGGACACCATATATTTT
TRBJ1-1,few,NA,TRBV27,CASGSKGNEAFF,TGTGCCAGCGGCTCCAAGGGGAACGAAGCTTTCTTT
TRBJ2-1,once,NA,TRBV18,CASSPPGPSSYNEQFF,TGTGCCAGCTCACCGCCGGGCCCAAGCTCCTACAATGAGCAGTTCTTC
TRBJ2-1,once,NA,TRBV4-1,CASSQAISYNEQFF,TGCGCCAGCAGCCAAGCAATTTCCTACAATGAGCAGTTCTTC
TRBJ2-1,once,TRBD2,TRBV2,CASSDGGEQFF,TGTGCCAGCAGTGACGGGGGGGAGCAGTTCTTC
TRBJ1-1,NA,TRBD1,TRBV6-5,CASSYRTGNTEAFF,TGTGCCAGCAGTTACCGGACAGGGAACACTGAAGCTTTCTTT
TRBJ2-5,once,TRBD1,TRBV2,CASSEPGQGYF,TGTGCCAGCAGCGAGCCGGGACAGGGCTACTTC